One T cell receptor beta chain is described in this entry. This clonotype was picked up one time. Its antigen specificity is not known. Base qualities are not at hand, and no much larger clone is one base apart. The donors were some 39 Caucasian individuals from Russia, aged 6 to 90 years, who were systemically healthy. Roughly 9.5 milliliters of peripheral blood were drawn from each donor into EDTA-treated Vacutainer tubes. Ficoll-Paque density-gradient centrifugation was used to isolate PBMCs, with at least 6.5 million per sample. Total RNA, at least 5 micrograms per sample, was extracted from PBMCs with Trizol reagent. For every donor, an aliquot of PBMCs went through flow cytometry to measure the percentages of naive CD45RAhigh/CD27high T cells. The data were obtained in a study of blood T cells in healthy people across ages (dated by TCRdb to about 2015). Background for the entire study: Template switching captured roughly one uniquely barcoded TCR beta cDNA molecule per two T cells in model experiments. Using deep sequencing normalized with unique cDNA molecular identifiers, the study measured how TCR beta repertoire diversity changes with age. Four age groups were formed from the donors: young (average roughly 15 years), middle-aged (approximately 42), aged (62) and long-lived (about 80). The study analyzed two additional independent replicas of 1 million unique cDNA reads from the same blood draw for two donors, one aged 18 to 30 and one aged 80 or older.

V is cut by 1 base and J by 3 bases, and the space between the germline ends is 10 bases. For CDR1 and CDR2, the germline V gene lists SGHVS and FQNEAQ. Spanning cysteine to phenylalanine, the CDR3 consists of 14 amino acids. Only the CDR3 part of the read is kept: 42 bases, read in frame from the first base. The method was 5' RACE. Sequencing was performed on an Illumina HiSeq 2500. A second PCR of about 6 to 11 cycles was performed with a sample-barcoded 5' primer and a J-beta primer mix. A unique molecular identifier was introduced onto each TCR beta cDNA molecule by a template-switch 5' adaptor carrying 12 random nucleotides. At least 3 million CDR3-containing paired-end reads were obtained from each sample. First-strand cDNA was synthesized from all RNA with the Mint cDNA synthesis kit, primed by a TRBC-specific oligonucleotide. Following uracil-DNA glycosylase treatment, a first 18-cycle PCR with universal primers M1SS and BC2_uni_R was performed on all cDNA. The paper's data handling went like this. Normalization of each sample was performed by random selection of 1 million high-quality reads, each carrying a distinct molecular identifier. Instead of being binned into consensus sequences, reads with shared molecular identifiers were discarded. MiTCR, with a Q25 quality threshold and the strictest error-elimination algorithm, was used for CDR3 identification, clonotype clustering and error correction. A nonparametric unseen species model with Euler transformation was used to estimate a lower bound on total TCR beta diversity. TCRdb reran the public reads through fastp at Q25 and MiXCR, keeping productive beta chains. Rows matching on CDR3 protein sequence are summarized as one entry with the most common DNA and genes. These V and J calls originate from TCRdb's pipeline instead of the authors' own analysis. Present in this sample are around 500,000 distinct CDR3 sequences, about 29% of which were seen just once. The ten largest clonotypes hold approximately 4% of the sample.

Overall results and qualifications from the work: Bulk unsorted PBMC profiling prevented conclusive comparison of naive and antigen-experienced compartments. The CMV infection status of donors was not known, potentially confounding age-related changes in expanded clonotypes. Observed TCR beta diversity per million T cells fell roughly linearly with age, and a significant reduction was already apparent by age roughly 40. Compared with the aged group, the long-lived group had more naive CD4+ T cells, fewer expanded clones and increased TCR diversity, a pattern suggesting age selection. Total diversity estimates from one million sequenced T cells were considered lower bounds and underestimates. Observed TCR beta diversity correlated strongly with the percentage of naive T cells measured by flow cytometry.

The sample was also linked to a second study, of T cells of mothers and their children. The second investigation adds: The donors were nine systemically healthy Caucasian individuals, made up of three mothers and their six children. cDNA synthesis used all of the extracted RNA, with approximately 1.4 ug of RNA in each 15 ul reaction. Sample barcodes and 2-4 random nucleotides were added via the M1S primer in the second PCR. Over 8.5 million TCR beta CDR3 reads were obtained for each mother, and millions of reads were obtained for each child. Thymic selection similarly shapes TCR recombination output in related and unrelated pairs, with minor effect from inherited differences. Normalized repertoire overlap was always found to be slightly, but never significantly, higher in related mother-child pairs than in unrelated mother-child pairs. No persistent microchimeric T cell clones were found, with a detection sensitivity of roughly 100 clones per million clonotypes. The study used deep NGS to compare TCR beta repertoires of mothers and children, seeking features distinguishing related mother-child pairs from unrelated individuals. Mothers averaged approximately 41 +/- 4 years of age and children averaged 11 +/- 4 years. Libraries were sequenced on Illumina HiSeq 2000 with 100+100 nt paired-end reads after adapter ligation with NEBNext reagents. To prevent cross-contamination, the mother and child libraries were prepared a month apart and were sequenced in separate runs. For each donor, between 500,000 and 2,000,000 distinct TCR beta clonotypes were identified. Naive TCR beta clonotypes were estimated from low-frequency clonotypes matched to each donor's FACS-determined naive share, without sorting.

The sequence came from a boy between 2 and 15 years old in good health. The sequence joins TRBV7-8 to TRBJ2-7; the D gene is possibly TRBD1, with 5 bases matching. The sample was blood. The sequence in DNA is TGTGCCAGCAGCTTAGAGGACACCTTCTACGAGCAGTACTTC. The translation is CASSLEDTFYEQYF.